The entry below gives a single TCR beta chain sequence along with its context. Its antigen remains unidentified. No much larger clonotype is one base removed from it; base qualities were not supplied. This sample is part of a study of OX40 agonist ivuxolimab in advanced cancers. Context from the whole study: The costimulatory receptor OX40 (CD134) was targeted by ivuxolimab, a fully human IgG2 agonistic monoclonal antibody. A male proportion of under 85% and a mean age of roughly 58 years, ranging from about 23 to 90, were recorded for the dose-escalation cohort. Peripheral TCRbeta sequencing was intended to test whether TCR sequence diversity was altered and clonal T-cell expansion was caused by ivuxolimab. The paper reports the monotherapy dose-escalation portion (N of about 54 patients) of the phase I ivuxolimab trial. Prior anti-PD-1, anti-PD-L1 or anti-CTLA-4 therapy was permitted, and checkpoint inhibitors had been received by about 37% of dose-escalation patients. Among the roughly 50 dose-escalation patients, some 20 had hepatocellular carcinoma, roughly 15 melanoma, 9 renal cell carcinoma and 9 head and neck cancer. Three dose-escalation patients achieved partial responses, one with hepatocellular carcinoma and two with cutaneous melanoma. Intravenous ivuxolimab was administered to patients every 2 weeks at six dose levels: 0.01, 0.1, 0.3, 1.5, 3 and 10 mg/kg.

Overall results and qualifications from the work: The antigen specificity of the peripheral T cells that underwent clonal expansion was not determined. At doses of 0.1 to 3.0 mg/kg, clonal expansion of both CD4+ and CD8+ T cells in blood was seen between baseline and week 6. In the 0.1-3.0 mg/kg groups, partial responders had among the lowest normalized peripheral clonal expansion, particularly in CD8+ T cells. On average, CD8+ T cells showed more expanded clones than CD4+ T cells after ivuxolimab. Low levels of normalized T-cell clonal expansion were also seen in some patients who did not respond.

The trial excluded patients who had a history of autoimmune disease or who were on systemic immunosuppression. In every dose cohort, peripheral blood was drawn for TCR sequencing at baseline, cycle 4 day 1, and cycle 7 day 1. Samples were obtained from an open-label, multicenter, first-in-human phase I dose-escalation trial of ivuxolimab. Adults with locally advanced or metastatic melanoma, renal cell carcinoma, hepatocellular carcinoma or head and neck squamous cell carcinoma were enrolled in the trial. Before TCR sequencing, CD4+ T cells and CD8+ T cells from peripheral blood were sorted into separate populations. Sequences GTSNPN (CDR1) and SVGIG (CDR2) are obtained from the germline V gene (reference sequence). Cut back by 3 bases and 8 bases, the V and J ends lie 7 bases apart. Counted from cysteine to phenylalanine, this CDR3 has 10 amino acids. Left in the record is the CDR3 DNA by itself, 30 bases read in frame from the first base.

To sequence the TCRbeta CDR3 region, genomic DNA was isolated from the sorted cells. TCRbeta CDR3 regions were sequenced using the immunoSEQ Assay. Drawn from immuneACCESS, this table holds only the in-frame rearrangements with V and J called that TCRdb kept. Clones are partly lost; checked studies trace under half to an unresolved V gene and leave the rest unexplained. Present in this sample are about 69,000 clones, roughly 90% of which were seen just once. The top ten clonotypes cover over 9.5% of the sample. The TCR comes from an adult with an advanced solid tumor such as melanoma, head and neck, liver or kidney cancer. The rearrangement combines TRBV30 with TRBJ2-5; the D segment cannot be called with confidence. Sequenced material: CD4+ or CD8+ T cells sorted from blood, taken in a trial of the OX40 agonist ivuxolimab. The CDR3 is CAWSRGTQYF. The DNA sequence is TGTGCCTGGAGCCGAGGTACCCAGTACTTC.